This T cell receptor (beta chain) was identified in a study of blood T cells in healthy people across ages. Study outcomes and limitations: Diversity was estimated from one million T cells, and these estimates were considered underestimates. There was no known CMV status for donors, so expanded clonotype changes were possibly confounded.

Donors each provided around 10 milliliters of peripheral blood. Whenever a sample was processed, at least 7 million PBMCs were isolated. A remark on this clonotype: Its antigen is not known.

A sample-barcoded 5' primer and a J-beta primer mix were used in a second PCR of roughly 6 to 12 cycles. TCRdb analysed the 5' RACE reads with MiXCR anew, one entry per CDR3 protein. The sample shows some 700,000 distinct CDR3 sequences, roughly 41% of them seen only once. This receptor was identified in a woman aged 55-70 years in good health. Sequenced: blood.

DNA of the CDR3: TGCAGTGCTAGAGTATACAGGGCGGGGGAGACCCAGTACTTC. Translation gives CSARVYRAGETQYF. The chain combines TRBV20-1 with TRBJ2-5; the D call may be TRBD1 or TRBD2 (6 bases each). The CDR3 runs to 14 residues. Per the germline V gene, CDR1 is DFQATT and CDR2 is SNEGSKA (reference sequence). V was cut by 1 base and J by 5 bases, with 14 bases left in between.